This TCR beta chain was recorded in a study of glioma-infiltrating T cells. Notes on the study in general: Tissue-blood divergence was below expectation in non-neoplastic patients, above in gliomas.

Notes on this clonotype: The antigen is undetermined.

V shed 4 bases and J 2 bases; nucleotides not matched to a gene: 7. The CDR3 is made up of 16 amino acids. CDR1 is SGHNT, CDR2 YYREEE, per germline (reference sequence). TCR alpha and beta CDR3 regions were amplified from RNA using iRepertoire nested multiplex PCR. One-step reverse transcription and amplification started from approximately 100-400 ng of tissue mRNA or PBMC total RNA. One entry per CDR3 protein, called by TCRdb with MiXCR from the multiplex PCR reads. Among fewer than 200,000 distinct CDR3 sequences listed, 32% were seen once. The J gene is TRBJ2-3, the V gene TRBV5-4, with TRBD2 matching over 10 bases. Material: glioma tissue, nonneoplastic brain tissue, or PBMCs (not recorded which). The receptor was derived from a human donor with low-grade glioma or glioblastoma, undergoing nonglioma brain surgery, or in good health (not recorded which). The CDR3 region is CASSPVTSGPTDTQYF. Here the CDR3 DNA reads TGTGCCAGCAGCCCCGTGACTAGCGGGCCCACAGATACGCAGTATTTT.